Presented here are 26 T cell receptor beta chains from one specimen sequenced in a study of cytomegalovirus exposure and HLA in healthy donors. PCR was performed using 60 Vbeta and 13 Jbeta primers. Profiling relied on immunoSEQ multiplex PCR, and the TCRdb table lists in-frame clones only, not all of them. This table holds 120,000 to 150,000 clones. The sequenced sample was PBMCs. The source is a woman in her late teens or twenties in good health and CMV-seronegative.

The chain couples TRBV7-9 to TRBJ2-5, with 10 bases aligning to TRBD1. V lost 5 bases, J lost 9 bases, and 6 bases stayed unmatched. This CDR3 has 13 amino acids. Germline V gene sequence: CDR1 SEHNR, CDR2 FQNEAQ (reference sequence). CDR3 residues: CASSPTGGAAQYF. The CDR3 DNA reads as TGTGCCAGCAGCCCGACAGGGGGCGCGGCCCAGTACTTC.

The rearrangement joins TRBV7-3 to TRBJ2-5; the D gene is possibly TRBD1 (6 bases). The V end was cut by 6 bases, the J end by 5 bases, with 13 bases between. Germline lookup yields CDR1 SGHTA and CDR2 FQGTGA. This CDR3 is built from 13 residues. The CDR3 spells CASSLRGGETQYF. In DNA form, the CDR3 reads TGTGCCAGCAGTCTCAGGGGCGGCGAGACCCAGTACTTC.

The chain links TRBV2 to TRBJ2-7, with D perhaps matching TRBD2 (5 bases). Germline V lookup: CDR1 SNHLY, CDR2 FYNNEI. The CDR3 extends over 11 amino acids. V was shortened by 6 bases and J by 7 bases, with 10 bases between the two germline ends. In DNA form, the CDR3 reads TGTGCCAGCAGAGTTACGGGGGAGCAGTACTTC. It yields the protein CASRVTGEQYF.

The chain combines TRBV29-1 with TRBJ2-3; weak D call: TRBD2 (6 bases). The germline CDR1 and CDR2 sequences are SQVTM and ANQGSEA. The CDR3 loop spans 16 amino acids. V was trimmed by 3 bases and J by 0 bases, leaving 16 bases between them. CDR3 protein: CSVETLSGVSTDTQYF. The CDR3 nucleotides read TGCAGCGTTGAGACCTTGTCGGGGGTTAGCACAGATACGCAGTATTTT.

The chain couples TRBV15 to TRBJ2-7, with 8 positions matching TRBD1. Germline CDR1 reads LNHNV; CDR2 reads YYDKDF (reference sequence). Germline trimming cut 4 bases from V and 6 bases from J; bases unmatched to any gene: 8. This CDR3 has 14 residues. This CDR3 reads CATSKTSGGGEQYV. The CDR3 DNA is TGTGCCACCAGCAAGACCTCAGGGGGCGGCGAGCAGTACGTC.

The chain employs TRBV5-4 and TRBJ2-1, with D unresolved. Germline V gene data show CDR1 as SGHNT and CDR2 as YYREEE (reference sequence). The CDR3 is made up of 15 amino acids. Between the trimmed V and J ends, which lost 0 bases and 7 bases, there was a span of 14 bases. The CDR3 DNA reads TGTGCCAGCAGCTTGGGTCCGGTAATCGGGAATGAGCAGTTCTTC. It encodes CASSLGPVIGNEQFF.

CDR3 nucleotides: TGTGCCAGCAGCCAAGATAGGGGACTAGATTACGATGAGCAGTTCTTC. It yields the protein CASSQDRGLDYDEQFF. The chain recombines TRBV4-2 with TRBJ2-1; 8 bases align to TRBD2. This CDR3 has 16 residues. Germline values: CDR1 LGHNA, CDR2 YNFKEQ. Germline trimming cut 0 bases from V and 8 bases from J; bases unmatched to any gene: 9.

The rearrangement links TRBV7-2 to TRBJ2-2; 8 nucleotides match TRBD2. The V gene end was trimmed by 6 bases and the J gene end by 5 bases; junction bases not matched to a gene: 14. The CDR3 runs to 17 residues. Germline assignment: CDR1 SGHTA and CDR2 FQGNSA. The CDR3 region has the DNA TGTGCCAGCAGACAAAACACACTAGCGGAGAAGACCGGGGAGCTGTTTTTT. This encodes CASRQNTLAEKTGELFF.

CDR3 coding DNA: TGTGCCAGCATGAGGGATTGGGTAGTCCCAACGGAGACCCAGTACTTC. Its translation is CASMRDWVVPTETQYF. The V call is TRBV2, the J call TRBJ2-5; tentative D call: TRBD2 (5 bases). The CDR3 runs to 16 residues. With 7 bases removed from V and 5 bases from J, the gap between germline ends came to 23 bases. Germline V gene data show CDR1 as SNHLY and CDR2 as FYNNEI.

V and J are TRBV19 and TRBJ2-5; 8 nucleotides line up with TRBD1. With the DNA end fitting TRBJ2-7 better, the J assignment may be wrong. Germline V gene data show CDR1 as LNHDA and CDR2 as SQIVND (reference sequence). CDR3 length: 13 residues. The CDR3 sequence: CAVATGTGYEQYF. DNA of the CDR3: TGTGCCGTAGCCACCGGGACAGGCTACGAGCAGTACTTC.

The chain combines TRBV19 with TRBJ1-6, with 8 bases matching TRBD1. The CDR3 runs to 14 residues. The V and J ends lost 7 bases and 6 bases, in that order; junction bases with no gene match: 5. CDR1 LNHDA and CDR2 SQIVND come from the germline V gene (reference sequence). The CDR3 protein is CASTPDRVNSPLHF. The CDR3 DNA reads TGTGCCAGTACCCCGGACAGGGTTAATTCACCCCTCCACTTT.

The chain carries TRBV15 and TRBJ2-1, with 12 positions matching TRBD2. The V gene end was trimmed by 3 bases and the J gene end by 8 bases; junction bases not matched to a gene: 8. Per the germline V gene, CDR1 is LNHNV and CDR2 is YYDKDF (reference sequence). The CDR3 is 16 amino acids. CDR3 protein: CATSSRLAGASDEQFF. DNA for the CDR3: TGTGCCACCAGCAGCCGACTAGCGGGAGCTTCCGATGAGCAGTTCTTC.

This chain uses TRBV13 with TRBJ2-5, with TRBD2 identical over 13 bases. CDR3 length equals 15 residues. V lost 6 bases, J lost 3 bases, and 4 bases stayed unmatched. CDR1 and CDR2 (germline): PRHDT, FYEKMQ (reference sequence). CDR3 in DNA: TGTGCCAGCAGTCCTGGACTAGCGGGAGAAGAGACCCAGTACTTC. Translated, it gives CASSPGLAGEETQYF.

The chain's CDR3 is CASSPDRARTYEQYF. The CDR3 DNA sequence: TGTGCCAGCAGTCCAGACAGGGCGCGTACCTACGAGCAGTACTTC. The chain links TRBV11-2 to TRBJ2-7; the match to TRBD1 covers 7 bases. J was trimmed by 2 bases and V by 6 bases; bases with no gene match: 10. Per germline, CDR1 SGHAT and CDR2 FQNNGV. CDR3 length: 15 residues.

Here the CDR3 DNA reads TGTGCCAGCAGCTTGTTCGCGGGAGGCCTCACCGGGGAGCTGTTTTTT. Its translation is CASSLFAGGLTGELFF. The gene calls are TRBV5-5 and TRBJ2-2, with 8 positions matching TRBD2. Germline lookup yields CDR1 SGHKS and CDR2 YYEKEE (reference sequence). J gave up 4 bases and V 1 base, and 6 bases lay outside the gene matches. This CDR3 contains 16 residues.

The chain couples TRBV9 to TRBJ2-3; TRBD1 matches 7 bases. CDR1 is SGDLS, CDR2 YYNGEE, per germline. V lost 4 bases, J lost 2 bases, and 7 bases stayed unmatched. The CDR3 has 15 residues. The CDR3 sequence: CASSLGTENTDTQYF. CDR3 sequence (DNA): TGTGCCAGCAGCCTTGGGACAGAGAACACAGATACGCAGTATTTT.

V is TRBV6-1 and J is TRBJ2-5; D possibly corresponds to TRBD1 (5 bases). The V gene lost 3 bases and the J gene lost 4 bases, with 18 bases spanning the gap. The CDR3 has 16 amino acids. Germline V gene data show CDR1 as MNHNS and CDR2 as SASEGT. The CDR3 region is CASSDLTDLPRETQYF. In DNA, the CDR3 is TGTGCCAGCAGTGACCTGACAGACCTTCCAAGAGAGACCCAGTACTTC.

The chain joins TRBV5-1 to TRBJ2-5, with 11 nucleotides matching TRBD2. V shed 3 bases, J shed 2 bases, and the junction held 9 bases outside the gene matches. The CDR3 is 17 residues long. Germline lookup yields CDR1 SGHRS and CDR2 YFSETQ. The CDR3 region has the DNA TGCGCCAGCAGCTCGGGGCCGGGACTAGCGGTACAAGAGACCCAGTACTTC. Amino acids: CASSSGPGLAVQETQYF.

V usage is TRBV5-5 and J usage is TRBJ2-1; 9 positions agree with TRBD1. The germline V gene encodes CDR1 SGHKS and CDR2 YYEKEE (reference sequence). The CDR3 is 15 amino acids. V gave up 3 bases and J gave up 4 bases; unmatched junction bases: 5. Here the CDR3 DNA reads TGTGCCAGCAGCTGGACAGGGGTTGGGTACAATGAGCAGTTCTTC. Residues: CASSWTGVGYNEQFF. Complete variable domain (other parts from reference TRBV5-5 and TRBJ2-1): DAGVTQSPTHLIKTRGQQVTLRCSPISGHKSVSWYQQVLGQGPQFIFQYYEKEERGRGNFPDRFSARQFPNYSSELNVNALLLGDSALYLCASSWTGVGYNEQFFGPGTRLTVL.

The rearrangement links TRBV7-8 to TRBJ1-4; 8 positions agree with TRBD1. The CDR3 spans 16 residues. Germline CDR1 SGHVS, CDR2 FQNEAQ. V shed 5 bases and J 7 bases; nucleotides not matched to a gene: 12. CDR3 in amino acids: CASSPTATGEGEKLFF. DNA of the CDR3: TGTGCCAGCAGCCCCACCGCGACAGGGGAGGGTGAAAAACTGTTTTTT.

The chain has TRBV7-9 and TRBJ1-2, with 8 bases identical to TRBD1. V shed 5 bases, J shed 8 bases, and the junction held 7 bases outside the gene matches. The germline CDR1 and CDR2 sequences are SEHNR and FQNEAQ (reference sequence). The CDR3 extends over 13 amino acids. CDR3 bases: TGTGCCAGCAGCCTGACAGGGGTAGGCGGCTACACCTTC. Its protein is CASSLTGVGGYTF.

The chain uses TRBV15 and TRBJ2-2; D might be TRBD1 (7 bases). Trimming left V 5 bases short and J 1 base short, with 17 bases between. The length of the CDR3 is 17 residues. Germline loops: CDR1 LNHNV, CDR2 YYDKDF (reference sequence). The CDR3 sequence is CATSFPRDSQNTGELFF. The CDR3 DNA reads TGTGCCACCAGCTTCCCGCGGGACAGTCAGAACACCGGGGAGCTGTTTTTT.

The chain combines TRBV19 with TRBJ1-2; 7 bases agree with TRBD1. The V gene's germline CDR1 is LNHDA and CDR2 SQIVND (reference sequence). There are 13 residues in the CDR3. V lost 4 bases and J lost 4; bases outside the gene matches: 3. The CDR3 reads CASSTGTVYGYTF. In DNA form, the CDR3 reads TGTGCCAGTAGTACCGGGACAGTCTATGGCTACACCTTC.

A remark on this clone: In the same sample, other DNA sequences code for this CDR3. The V and J genes are TRBV4-3 and TRBJ2-2, with 8 bases aligning to TRBD1. Germline lookup yields CDR1 LGHNA and CDR2 YSLEER. V lost 4 bases to trimming and J lost 0 bases; unmatched junction nucleotides: 19. CDR3 length: 21 residues. CDR3 DNA sequence: TGCGCCAGCAGCCGCAAGTTCGCCCAACACCTGGACAGGGCGAACACCGGGGAGCTGTTTTTT. Its protein is CASSRKFAQHLDRANTGELFF.

The chain joins TRBV7-2 to TRBJ2-7; unclear D gene. Looked up from germline, CDR1 is SGHTA and CDR2 is FQGNSA. The CDR3 consists of 14 residues. The V gene lost 3 bases and the J gene lost 3 bases, with 12 bases spanning the gap. The CDR3 DNA is TGTGCCAGCAGCTTCATTCCTAATGGCTACGAGCAGTACTTC. Its translation: CASSFIPNGYEQYF.

The chain couples TRBV28 to TRBJ1-2, with D unclear. The CDR3 consists of 14 residues. The germline V gene has CDR1 MDHEN and CDR2 SYDVKM. Trimming cost V 10 bases and J 2 bases, with 17 bases left between them. CDR3 sequence: CAIDPRPYNYGYTF. The CDR3 nucleotides read TGTGCCATAGACCCCAGGCCCTACAACTATGGCTACACCTTC.